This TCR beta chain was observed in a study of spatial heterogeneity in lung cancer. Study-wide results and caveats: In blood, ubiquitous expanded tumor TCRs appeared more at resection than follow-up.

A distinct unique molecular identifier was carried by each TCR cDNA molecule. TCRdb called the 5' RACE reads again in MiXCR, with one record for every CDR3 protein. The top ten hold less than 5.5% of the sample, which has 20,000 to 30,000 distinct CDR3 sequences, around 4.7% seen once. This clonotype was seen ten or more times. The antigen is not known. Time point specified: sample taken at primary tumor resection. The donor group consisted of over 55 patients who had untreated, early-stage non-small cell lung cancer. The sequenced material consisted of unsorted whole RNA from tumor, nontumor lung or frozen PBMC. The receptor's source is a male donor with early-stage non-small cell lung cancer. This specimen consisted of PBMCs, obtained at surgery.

The CDR3 region is CASSQAIGLAGGPDTQYF. The CDR3, as DNA: TGTGCCAGCAGCCAAGCGATTGGGCTAGCGGGGGGCCCAGATACGCAGTATTTT. The V and J genes are TRBV3-1 and TRBJ2-3; TRBD2 aligns across 11 bases. V gave up 1 base and J gave up 4 bases; unmatched junction bases: 10. The CDR3 covers 18 residues. Germline V gene sequence: CDR1 LGHDT, CDR2 YNNKEL (reference sequence).